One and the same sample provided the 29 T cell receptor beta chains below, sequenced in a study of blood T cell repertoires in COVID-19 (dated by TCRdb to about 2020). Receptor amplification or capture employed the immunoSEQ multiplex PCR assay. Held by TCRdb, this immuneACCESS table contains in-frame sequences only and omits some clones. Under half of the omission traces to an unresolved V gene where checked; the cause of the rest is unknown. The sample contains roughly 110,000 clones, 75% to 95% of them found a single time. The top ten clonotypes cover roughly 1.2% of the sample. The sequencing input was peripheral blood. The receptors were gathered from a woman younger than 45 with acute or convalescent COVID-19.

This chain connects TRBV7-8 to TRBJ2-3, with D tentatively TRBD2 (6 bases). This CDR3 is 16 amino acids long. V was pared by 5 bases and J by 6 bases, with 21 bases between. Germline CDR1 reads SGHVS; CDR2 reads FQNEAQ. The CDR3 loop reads CASSPAREFRRDTQYF. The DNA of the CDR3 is TGTGCCAGCAGCCCAGCCCGGGAGTTTCGGCGGGATACGCAGTATTTT. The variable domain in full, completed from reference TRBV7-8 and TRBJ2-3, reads GAGVSQSPRYKVAKRGQDVALRCDPISGHVSLFWYQQALGQGPEFLTYFQNEAQLDKSGLPSDRFFAERPEGSVSTLKIQRTQQEDSAVYLCASSPAREFRRDTQYFGPGTRLTVL.

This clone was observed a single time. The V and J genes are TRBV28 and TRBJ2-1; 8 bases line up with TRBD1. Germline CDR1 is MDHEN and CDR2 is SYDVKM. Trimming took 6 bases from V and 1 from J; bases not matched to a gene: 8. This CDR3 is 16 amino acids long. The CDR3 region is CASSPDRGRSYNEQFF. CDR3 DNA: TGTGCCAGCAGCCCAGACAGGGGTAGGTCCTACAATGAGCAGTTCTTC.

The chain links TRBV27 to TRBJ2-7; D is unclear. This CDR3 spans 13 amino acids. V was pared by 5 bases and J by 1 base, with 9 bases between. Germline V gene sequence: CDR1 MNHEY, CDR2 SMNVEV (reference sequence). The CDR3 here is CASSRGSSYEQYF. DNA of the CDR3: TGTGCCAGCAGTCGAGGCAGTTCCTACGAGCAGTACTTC.

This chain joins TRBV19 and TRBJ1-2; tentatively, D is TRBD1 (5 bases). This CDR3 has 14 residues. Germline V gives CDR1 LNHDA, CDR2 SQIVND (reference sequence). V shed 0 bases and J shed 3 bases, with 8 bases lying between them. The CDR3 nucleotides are TGTGCCAGTAGTATAGACGGAGGGGACTATGGCTACACCTTC. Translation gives CASSIDGGDYGYTF.

CDR3 region: CASTTKAQGAYGYTF. The DNA of the CDR3 is TGTGCCAGCACCACAAAAGCCCAGGGGGCTTATGGCTACACCTTC. The chain uses TRBV28 and TRBJ1-2, with TRBD1 matching 8 bases. This CDR3 is built from 15 residues. Germline loops: CDR1 MDHEN, CDR2 SYDVKM. Trimming took 7 bases from V and 5 from J; bases not matched to a gene: 12.

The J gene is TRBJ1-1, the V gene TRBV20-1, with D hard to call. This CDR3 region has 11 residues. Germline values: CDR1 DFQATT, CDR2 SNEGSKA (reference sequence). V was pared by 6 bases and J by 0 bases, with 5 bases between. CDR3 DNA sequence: TGCAGTGCCTTCCTGAACACTGAAGCTTTCTTT. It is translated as CSAFLNTEAFF.

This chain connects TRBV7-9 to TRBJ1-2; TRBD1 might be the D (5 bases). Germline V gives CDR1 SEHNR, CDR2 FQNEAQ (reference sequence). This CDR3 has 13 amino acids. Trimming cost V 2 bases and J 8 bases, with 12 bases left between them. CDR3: CASSLLLRDGYTF. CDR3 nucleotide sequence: TGTGCCAGCAGCTTACTGTTGCGGGACGGCTACACCTTC.

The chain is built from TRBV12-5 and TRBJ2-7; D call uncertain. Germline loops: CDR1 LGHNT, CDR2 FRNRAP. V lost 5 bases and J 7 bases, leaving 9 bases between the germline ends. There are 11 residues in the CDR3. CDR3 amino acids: CASGLVREQYF. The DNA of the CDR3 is TGTGCTAGTGGTCTAGTCCGGGAGCAGTACTTC.

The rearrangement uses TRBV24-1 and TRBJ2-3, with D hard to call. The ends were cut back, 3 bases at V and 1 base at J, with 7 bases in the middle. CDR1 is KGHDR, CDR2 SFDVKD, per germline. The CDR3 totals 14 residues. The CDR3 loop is CATSDSRGTDTQYF. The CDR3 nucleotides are TGTGCCACCAGTGATAGCCGGGGCACAGATACGCAGTATTTT.

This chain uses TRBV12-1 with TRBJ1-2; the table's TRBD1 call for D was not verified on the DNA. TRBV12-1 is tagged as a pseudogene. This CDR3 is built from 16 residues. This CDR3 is CASSFRDRGPGYGYTF. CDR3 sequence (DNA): TGTGCCAGCAGCTTCCGGGACAGGGGGCCTGGCTATGGCTACACCTTC.

The CDR3 protein is CASSLAAGQGNTIYF. The CDR3 region has the DNA TGCGCCAGCAGCTTGGCCGCGGGGCAGGGAAACACCATATATTTT. The rearrangement links TRBV5-1 to TRBJ1-3; D is perhaps TRBD1 (5 bases). Germline V gives CDR1 SGHRS, CDR2 YFSETQ. Trimming took 0 bases from V and 4 from J, leaving 11 bases between them. The CDR3 spans 15 residues.

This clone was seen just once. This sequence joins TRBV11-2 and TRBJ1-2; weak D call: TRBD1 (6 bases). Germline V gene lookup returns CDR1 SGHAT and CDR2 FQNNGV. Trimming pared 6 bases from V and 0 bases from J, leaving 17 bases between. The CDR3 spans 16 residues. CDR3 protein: CASRHGQKLANYGYTF. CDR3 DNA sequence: TGTGCCAGCAGACATGGACAGAAGTTAGCTAACTATGGCTACACCTTC.

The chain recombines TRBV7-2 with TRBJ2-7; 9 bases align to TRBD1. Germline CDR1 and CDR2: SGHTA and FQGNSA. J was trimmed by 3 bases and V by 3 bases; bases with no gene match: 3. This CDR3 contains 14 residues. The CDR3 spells CASSFRDRVYEQYF. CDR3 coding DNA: TGTGCCAGCAGCTTCCGGGACAGGGTCTACGAGCAGTACTTC.

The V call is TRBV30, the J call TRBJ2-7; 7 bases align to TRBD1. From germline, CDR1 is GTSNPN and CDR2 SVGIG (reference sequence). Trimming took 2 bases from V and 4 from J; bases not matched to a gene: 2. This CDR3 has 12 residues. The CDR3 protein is CAWSSQGYEQYF. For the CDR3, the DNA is TGTGCCTGGAGTTCACAGGGGTACGAGCAGTACTTC.

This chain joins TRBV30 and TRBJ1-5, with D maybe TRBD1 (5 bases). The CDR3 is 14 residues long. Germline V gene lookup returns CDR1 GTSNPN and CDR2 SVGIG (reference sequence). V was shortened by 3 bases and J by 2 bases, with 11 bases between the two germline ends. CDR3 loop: CAWSPGLRNQPQHF. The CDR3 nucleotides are TGTGCCTGGAGCCCAGGGCTCCGCAATCAGCCCCAGCATTTT.

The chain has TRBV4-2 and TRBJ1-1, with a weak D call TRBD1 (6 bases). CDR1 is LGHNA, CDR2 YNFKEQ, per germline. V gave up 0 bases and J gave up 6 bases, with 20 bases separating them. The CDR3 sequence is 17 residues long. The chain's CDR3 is CASSQDANGPGGPEAFF. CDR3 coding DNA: TGTGCCAGCAGCCAAGATGCCAACGGGCCTGGGGGCCCTGAAGCTTTCTTT.

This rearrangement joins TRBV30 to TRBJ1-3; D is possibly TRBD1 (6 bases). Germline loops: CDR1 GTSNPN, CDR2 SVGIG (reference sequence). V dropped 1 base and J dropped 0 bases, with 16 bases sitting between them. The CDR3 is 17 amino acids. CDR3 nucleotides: TGTGCCTGGAGTGCCCGACAGGCTAGATTCTCTGGAAACACCATATATTTT. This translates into CAWSARQARFSGNTIYF.

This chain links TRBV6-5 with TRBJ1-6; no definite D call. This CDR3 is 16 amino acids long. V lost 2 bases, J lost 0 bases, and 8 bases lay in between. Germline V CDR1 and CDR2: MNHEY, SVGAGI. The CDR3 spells CASSYGGSSYNSPLHF. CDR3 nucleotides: TGTGCCAGCAGTTACGGCGGGAGCTCCTATAATTCACCCCTCCACTTT.

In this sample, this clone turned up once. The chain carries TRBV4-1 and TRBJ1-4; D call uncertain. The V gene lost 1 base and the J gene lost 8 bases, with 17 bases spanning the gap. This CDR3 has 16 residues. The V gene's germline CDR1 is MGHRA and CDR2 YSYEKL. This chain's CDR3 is CASSQVVLVSGEKLFF. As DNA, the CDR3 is TGCGCCAGCAGCCAAGTCGTGTTGGTCAGCGGGGAAAAACTGTTTTTT.

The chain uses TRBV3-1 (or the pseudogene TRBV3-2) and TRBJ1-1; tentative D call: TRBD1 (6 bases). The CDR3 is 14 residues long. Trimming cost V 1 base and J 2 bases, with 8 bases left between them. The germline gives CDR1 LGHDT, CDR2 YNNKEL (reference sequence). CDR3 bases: TGTGCCAGCAGCCAAGCACAGGGAAACACTGAAGCTTTCTTT. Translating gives CASSQAQGNTEAFF.

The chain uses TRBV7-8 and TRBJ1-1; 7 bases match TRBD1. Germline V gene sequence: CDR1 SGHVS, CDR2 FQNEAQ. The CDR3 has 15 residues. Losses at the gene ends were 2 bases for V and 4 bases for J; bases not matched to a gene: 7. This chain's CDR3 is CASSLPQGVATEAFF. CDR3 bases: TGTGCCAGCAGCTTACCTCAGGGGGTTGCCACTGAAGCTTTCTTT. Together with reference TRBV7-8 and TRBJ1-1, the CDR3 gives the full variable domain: GAGVSQSPRYKVAKRGQDVALRCDPISGHVSLFWYQQALGQGPEFLTYFQNEAQLDKSGLPSDRFFAERPEGSVSTLKIQRTQQEDSAVYLCASSLPQGVATEAFFGQGTRLTVV.

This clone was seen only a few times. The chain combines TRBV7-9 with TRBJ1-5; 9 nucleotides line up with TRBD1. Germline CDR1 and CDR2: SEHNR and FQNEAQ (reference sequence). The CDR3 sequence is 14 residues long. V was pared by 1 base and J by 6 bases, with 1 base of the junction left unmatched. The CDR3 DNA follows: TGTGCCAGCAGCTTAGGGACAGGGGCTCAGCCCCAGCATTTT. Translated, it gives CASSLGTGAQPQHF. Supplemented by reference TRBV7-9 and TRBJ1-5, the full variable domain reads DTGVSQNPRHKITKRGQNVTFRCDPISEHNRLYWYRQTLGQGPEFLTYFQNEAQLEKSRLLSDRFSAERPKGSFSTLEIQRTEQGDSAMYLCASSLGTGAQPQHFGDGTRLSIL.

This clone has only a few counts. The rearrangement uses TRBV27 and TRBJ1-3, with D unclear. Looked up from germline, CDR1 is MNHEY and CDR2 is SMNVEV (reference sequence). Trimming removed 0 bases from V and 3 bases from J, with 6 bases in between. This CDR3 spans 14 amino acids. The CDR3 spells CASSLSLVGNTIYF. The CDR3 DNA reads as TGTGCCAGCAGTTTATCGTTAGTTGGAAACACCATATATTTT.

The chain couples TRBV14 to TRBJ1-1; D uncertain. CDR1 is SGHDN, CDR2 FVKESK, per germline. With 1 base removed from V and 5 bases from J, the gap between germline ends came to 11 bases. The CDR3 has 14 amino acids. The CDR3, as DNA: TGTGCCAGCAGCCAAGTAACGGGAGGGACTGAAGCTTTCTTT. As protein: CASSQVTGGTEAFF.

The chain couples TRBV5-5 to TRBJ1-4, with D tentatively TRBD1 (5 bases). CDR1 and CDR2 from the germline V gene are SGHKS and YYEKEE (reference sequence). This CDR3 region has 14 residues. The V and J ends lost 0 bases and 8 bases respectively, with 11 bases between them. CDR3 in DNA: TGTGCCAGCAGCTTGGGGAGCCAGGGCGAAAAACTGTTTTTT. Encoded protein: CASSLGSQGEKLFF.

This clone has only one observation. CDR3 coding DNA: TGTGCCAGCAGTTTATCGGGACAGGGGTACATTCAGTACTTC. Translated: CASSLSGQGYIQYF. The J gene is TRBJ2-4, the V gene TRBV27, with TRBD1 identical over 10 bases. V trimming: 0 bases; J trimming: 8 bases; junction bases outside the gene matches: 1. The germline gives CDR1 MNHEY, CDR2 SMNVEV (reference sequence). This CDR3 region has 14 residues.

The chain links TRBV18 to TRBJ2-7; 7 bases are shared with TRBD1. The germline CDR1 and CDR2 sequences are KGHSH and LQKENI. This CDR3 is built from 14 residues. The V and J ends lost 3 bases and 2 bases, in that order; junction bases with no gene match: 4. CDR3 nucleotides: TGTGCCAGCTCACCTCGGACAGGACCCTACGAGCAGTACTTC. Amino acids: CASSPRTGPYEQYF.

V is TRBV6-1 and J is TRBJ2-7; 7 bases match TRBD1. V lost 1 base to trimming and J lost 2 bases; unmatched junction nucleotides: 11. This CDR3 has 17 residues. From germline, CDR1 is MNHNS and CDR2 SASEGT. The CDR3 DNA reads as TGTGCCAGCAGTGAAGGAGATTATCAAGGGGGCGCCTACGAGCAGTACTTC. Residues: CASSEGDYQGGAYEQYF.

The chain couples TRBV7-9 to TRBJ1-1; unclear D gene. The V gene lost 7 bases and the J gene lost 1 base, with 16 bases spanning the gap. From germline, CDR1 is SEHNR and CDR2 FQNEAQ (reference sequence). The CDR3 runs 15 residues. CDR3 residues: CASTPGVGENTEAFF. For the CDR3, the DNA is TGTGCCAGCACCCCGGGCGTGGGAGAGAACACTGAAGCTTTCTTT.